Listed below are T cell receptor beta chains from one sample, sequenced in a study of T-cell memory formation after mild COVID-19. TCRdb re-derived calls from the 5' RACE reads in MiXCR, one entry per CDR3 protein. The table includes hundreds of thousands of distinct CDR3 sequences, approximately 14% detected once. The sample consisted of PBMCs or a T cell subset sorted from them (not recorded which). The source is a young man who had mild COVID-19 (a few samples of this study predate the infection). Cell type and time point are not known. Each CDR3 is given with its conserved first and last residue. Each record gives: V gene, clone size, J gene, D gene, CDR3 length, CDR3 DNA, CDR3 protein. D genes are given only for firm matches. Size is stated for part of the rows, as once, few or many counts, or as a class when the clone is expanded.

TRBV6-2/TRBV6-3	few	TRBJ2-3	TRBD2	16	TGTGCCAGCAGTTACGGTAGCGGGGGGGCCGCAGATACGCAGTATTTT	CASSYGSGGAADTQYF
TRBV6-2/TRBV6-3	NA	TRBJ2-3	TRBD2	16	TGTGCCAGCAGTTACACTAGCGGGGTGAGGGAAGATACGCAGTATTTT	CASSYTSGVREDTQYF
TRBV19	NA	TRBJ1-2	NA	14	TGTGCCAGCAAGTGGTTGCGTTCTAACTATGGCTACACCTTC	CASKWLRSNYGYTF
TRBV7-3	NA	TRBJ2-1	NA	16	TGTGCCAGCAGCCAGATACTAAGGAGCTCCTACAATGAGCAGTTCTTC	CASSQILRSSYNEQFF
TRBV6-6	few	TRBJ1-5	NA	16	TGTGCCAGCAGTTACTCGAAGACCGAGAGCAATCAGCCCCAGCATTTT	CASSYSKTESNQPQHF
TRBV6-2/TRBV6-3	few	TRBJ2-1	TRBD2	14	TGTGCCAGCAGAACGTTCGGGGGGGATGATGAGCAGTTCTTC	CASRTFGGDDEQFF
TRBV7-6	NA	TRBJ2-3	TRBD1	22	TGTGCCAGCAGCGCATCTTCCCCCTGGACAGGGATGGTGTCGAGGTTGGGCAATACGCAGTATTTT	CASSASSPWTGMVSRLGNTQYF
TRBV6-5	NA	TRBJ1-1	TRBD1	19	TGTGCCAGCAGTTACGTCCCCGCGATCGACGGGACAGAGGACACTGAAGCTTTCTTT	CASSYVPAIDGTEDTEAFF
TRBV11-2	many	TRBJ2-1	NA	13	TGTGCCAGCAGCCCACAGGATTACAATGAGCAGTTCTTC	CASSPQDYNEQFF
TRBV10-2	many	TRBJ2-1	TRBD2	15	TGCGCCAGCTGTGGCAAAGCGGGGCCTAACAATGAGCAGTTCTTC	CASCGKAGPNNEQFF
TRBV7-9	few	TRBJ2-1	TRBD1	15	TGTGCCAGCAGCTTAGAGGGGGCTGGATACAATGAGCAGTTCTTC	CASSLEGAGYNEQFF
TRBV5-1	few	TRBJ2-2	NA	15	TGCGCCAGCAGCTTGTTCACCGCAAAGGCCGGGGAGCTGTTTTTT	CASSLFTAKAGELFF
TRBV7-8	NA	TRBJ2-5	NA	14	TGTGCCAGCAGCTCAGCGAGTCTCGTAGAGACCCAGTACTTC	CASSSASLVETQYF
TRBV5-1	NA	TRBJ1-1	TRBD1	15	TGCGCCAGCAGCGGACCCCAGGGGGCGAACACTGAAGCTTTCTTT	CASSGPQGANTEAFF
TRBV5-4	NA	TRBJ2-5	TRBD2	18	TGTGCCAGCAGCTTGGAGGCTAGCGGGGGCCGAAGTCAAGAGACCCAGTACTTC	CASSLEASGGRSQETQYF
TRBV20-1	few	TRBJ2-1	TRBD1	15	TGCAGTGCTAGATTTGTGGGACAGGGGGCCTCGGAGCAGTTCTTC	CSARFVGQGASEQFF
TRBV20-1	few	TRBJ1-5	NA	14	TGCAGTGCTGAGCCAGGGTCTGGCAATCAGCCCCAGCATTTT	CSAEPGSGNQPQHF
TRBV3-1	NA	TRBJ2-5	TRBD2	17	TGTGCCAGCAGCCAAGGCGGGACTAGCGGGGGGTTGGAGACCCAGTACTTC	CASSQGGTSGGLETQYF
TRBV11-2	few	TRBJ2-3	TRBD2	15	TGTGCCAGCAGCCCCTGGGCGGGGGTTCCCTCTGCGCAGTATTTT	CASSPWAGVPSAQYF
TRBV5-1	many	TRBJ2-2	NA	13	TGCGCCAGCAGCCTCTCGGGGACCGGGGAGCTGTTTTTT	CASSLSGTGELFF
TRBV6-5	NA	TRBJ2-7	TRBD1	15	TGTGCCAGCAGTTACTCGACAGGGAACTCCTACGAGCAGTACTTC	CASSYSTGNSYEQYF
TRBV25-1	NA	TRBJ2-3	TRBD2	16	TGTGCCAGCAGTTGGCGTAGCGGGGGGGCCACAGATACGCAGTATTTT	CASSWRSGGATDTQYF
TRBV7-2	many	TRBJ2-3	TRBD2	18	TGTGCCAGCAGCTTTTTGCGGGGGGGCTACAGGGGCACAGATACGCAGTATTTT	CASSFLRGGYRGTDTQYF
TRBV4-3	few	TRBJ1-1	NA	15	TGCGCCAGCAGCCAAGTGGCGGGACTGAACACTGAAGCTTTCTTT	CASSQVAGLNTEAFF
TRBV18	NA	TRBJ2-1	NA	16	TGTGCCAGCTCACCACCGTTAAGGGGTACAGGCAATGAGCAGTTCTTC	CASSPPLRGTGNEQFF
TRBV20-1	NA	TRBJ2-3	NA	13	TGCAGTGCTAGCTACGGGGGAGCAGATACGCAGTATTTT	CSASYGGADTQYF
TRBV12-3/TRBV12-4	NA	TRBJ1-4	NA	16	TGTGCCAGCACCACGGGACCTTGGGAGGCTAATGAAAAACTGTTTTTT	CASTTGPWEANEKLFF
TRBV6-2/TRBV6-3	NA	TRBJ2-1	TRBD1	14	TGTGCCAGCAGCTCGGACAGGGACTACAATGAGCAGTTCTTC	CASSSDRDYNEQFF
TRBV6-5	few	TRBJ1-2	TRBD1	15	TGTGCCAGCACCCAACAGAGGGCAGGGGGCTATGGCTACACCTTC	CASTQQRAGGYGYTF
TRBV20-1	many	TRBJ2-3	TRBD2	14	TGCAGTGCCAAAACGACTAGCGGAACAGATACGCAGTATTTT	CSAKTTSGTDTQYF
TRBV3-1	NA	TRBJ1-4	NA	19	TGTGCCAGCAGCCAAGTTTTCGGGATAGAAGGGGACCCCCCTGGGAAACTGTTTTTT	CASSQVFGIEGDPPGKLFF
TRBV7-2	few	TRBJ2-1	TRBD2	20	TGTGCCAGCAGCTTAGCTAGGATTAGCGGGGGGGCGCGCTCCTACAATGAGCAGTTCTTC	CASSLARISGGARSYNEQFF
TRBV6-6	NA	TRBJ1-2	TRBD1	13	TGTGCCAGCAGTTCGGCAGGGGGCCATGGCTACACCTTC	CASSSAGGHGYTF
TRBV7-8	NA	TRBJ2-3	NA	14	TGTGCCAGCAGCCCCGGTTTCGGAACAGATACGCAGTATTTT	CASSPGFGTDTQYF
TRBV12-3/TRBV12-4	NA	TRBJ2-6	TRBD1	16	TGTGCCAGCAGTGGACAGGCATCCTCTGGGGCCAACGTCCTGACTTTC	CASSGQASSGANVLTF
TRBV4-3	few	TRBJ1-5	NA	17	TGCGCCAGCAGCCAAGCGGCAGTGGGACCGTTCGTGTCGCCCCAGCATTTT	CASSQAAVGPFVSPQHF
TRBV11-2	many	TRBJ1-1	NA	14	TGTGCCAGCAGCCAGGTACAGAGGCGCACTGAAGCTTTCTTT	CASSQVQRRTEAFF
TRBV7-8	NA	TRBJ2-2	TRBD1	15	TGTGCCAGCAGCCCCGGGACAGGGGCCACCGGGGAGCTGTTTTTT	CASSPGTGATGELFF
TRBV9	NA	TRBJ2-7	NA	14	TGTGCCAGCAGCGTTGCAGGGTGGGCCGACGAGCAGTACTTC	CASSVAGWADEQYF
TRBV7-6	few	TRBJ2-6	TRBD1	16	TGTGCCAGCAGCTTAGACAGGGGCTCTGGGGCCAACGTCCTGACTTTC	CASSLDRGSGANVLTF
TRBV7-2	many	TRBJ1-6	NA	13	TGTGCCAGCAGCCCTCTACATAATTCACCCCTCCACTTT	CASSPLHNSPLHF
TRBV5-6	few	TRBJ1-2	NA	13	TGTGCCAGCAGCTTCCAGGGAAGAAGAGGCTACACCTTC	CASSFQGRRGYTF
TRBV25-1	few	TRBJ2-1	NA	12	TGTGCCAGCAGTGAGGGACAAACCGAGCAGTTCTTC	CASSEGQTEQFF
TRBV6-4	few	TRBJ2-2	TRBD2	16	TGTGCCAGCAGTGACTCAAGCGGGGGGGCCACCGGGGAGCTGTTTTTT	CASSDSSGGATGELFF
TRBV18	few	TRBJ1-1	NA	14	TGTGCCAGCTCTCCCGGGACACAGACCACTGAAGCTTTCTTT	CASSPGTQTTEAFF
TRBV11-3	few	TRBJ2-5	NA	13	TGTGCCAGCAGCCCGGCCCCCGCAGAGACCCAGTACTTC	CASSPAPAETQYF
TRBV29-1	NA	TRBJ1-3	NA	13	TGCAGCGGGAGACAGAGCTCTGGAAACACCATATATTTT	CSGRQSSGNTIYF
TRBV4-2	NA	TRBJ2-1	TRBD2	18	TGTGCCAGCAGCCAACCCCAGTTATTAGCGGGGGAGGGGAATGAGCAGTTCTTC	CASSQPQLLAGEGNEQFF
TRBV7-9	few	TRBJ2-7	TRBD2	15	TGTGCCAGCAGCTTAAAACTAGCGGGGGCCTACGAGCAGTACTTC	CASSLKLAGAYEQYF
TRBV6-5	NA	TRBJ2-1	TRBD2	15	TGTGCCAGCAGTTGGCTAGCGGGGGGGTCCGCTGAGCAGTTCTTC	CASSWLAGGSAEQFF
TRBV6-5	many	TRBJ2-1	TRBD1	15	TGTGCCAGCAGCCGACAGGGAAGGAACTACAATGAGCAGTTCTTC	CASSRQGRNYNEQFF
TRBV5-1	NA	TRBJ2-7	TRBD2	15	TGCGCCAGCAGCGGTAGCGGGGGCCGCTCCTACGAGCAGTACTTC	CASSGSGGRSYEQYF
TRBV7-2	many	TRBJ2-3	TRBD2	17	TGTGCCAGCAGCTTTGGACTAGCGGGGGGCCGTGGAGATACGCAGTATTTT	CASSFGLAGGRGDTQYF